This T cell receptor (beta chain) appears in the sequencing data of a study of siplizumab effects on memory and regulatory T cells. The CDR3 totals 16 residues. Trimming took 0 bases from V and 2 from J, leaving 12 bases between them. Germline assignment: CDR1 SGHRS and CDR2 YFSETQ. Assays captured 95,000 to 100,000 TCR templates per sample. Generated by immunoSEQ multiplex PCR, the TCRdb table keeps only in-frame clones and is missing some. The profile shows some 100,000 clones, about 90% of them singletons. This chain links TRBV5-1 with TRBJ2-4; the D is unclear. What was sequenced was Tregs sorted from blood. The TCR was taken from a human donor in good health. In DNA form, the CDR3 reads TGCGCCAGCAGCTTGGACCCAACTCTGCCCAAAAACATTCAGTACTTC. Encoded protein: CASSLDPTLPKNIQYF.